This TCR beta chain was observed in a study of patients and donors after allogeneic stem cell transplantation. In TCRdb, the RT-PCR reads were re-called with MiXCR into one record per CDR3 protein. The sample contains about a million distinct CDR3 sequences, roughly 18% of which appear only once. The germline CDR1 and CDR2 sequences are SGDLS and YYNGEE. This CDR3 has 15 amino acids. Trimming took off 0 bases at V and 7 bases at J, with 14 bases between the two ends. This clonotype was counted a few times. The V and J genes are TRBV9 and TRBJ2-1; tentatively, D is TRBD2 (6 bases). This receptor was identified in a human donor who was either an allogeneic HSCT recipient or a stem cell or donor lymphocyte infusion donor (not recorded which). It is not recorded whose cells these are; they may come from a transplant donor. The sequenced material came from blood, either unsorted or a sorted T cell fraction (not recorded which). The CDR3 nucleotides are TGTGCCAGCAGCGTAGGCGGGGTAAGAGGGAATGAGCAGTTCTTC. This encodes CASSVGGVRGNEQFF.